Each of the 20 T cell receptor beta chains below was sequenced from the same sample in a study of blood T cell repertoires in COVID-19. Clones were read by immunoSEQ multiplex PCR, and TCRdb kept only the in-frame ones, dropping some. The repertoire has around 97,000 clones, about four fifths of them found once; the top ten carry approximately 12%. The sequencing input was peripheral blood. Receptor source: a human donor in a cohort sampled during active COVID-19.

The chain is built from TRBV9 and TRBJ1-1; the D gene is possibly TRBD1 (6 bases). CDR3 length: 15 residues. V lost 0 bases and J 3 bases, leaving 12 bases between the germline ends. Germline CDR1 is SGDLS and CDR2 is YYNGEE. CDR3 amino acids: CASSVDGGSYTEAFF. The CDR3 bases are TGTGCCAGCAGCGTAGATGGGGGCTCCTACACTGAAGCTTTCTTT.

The chain joins TRBV12-5 to TRBJ1-2, with D unresolved. V dropped 3 bases and J dropped 7 bases, with 9 bases sitting between them. The V gene's germline CDR1 is LGHNT and CDR2 FRNRAP. CDR3 length: 12 amino acids. CDR3 DNA: TGTGCTAGTGGTTTCCCAGGAGGTGGCTACACCTTC. It encodes CASGFPGGGYTF.

CDR3 loop: CASSLRGAIETQYF. In DNA, the CDR3 is TGTGCCAGCAGCCTGCGGGGGGCAATAGAGACCCAGTACTTC. J is TRBJ2-5 and V is TRBV3-1 (or the pseudogene TRBV3-2), with 8 bases lining up with TRBD2. The CDR3 has 14 residues. With V trimmed by 4 bases and J by 4 bases, 5 bases remained unmatched. Germline V gives CDR1 LGHDT, CDR2 YNNKEL (reference sequence).

This chain connects TRBV5-4 to TRBJ2-7, with D hard to call. The CDR3 is made up of 14 amino acids. The V end was cut by 3 bases, the J end by 4 bases, with 14 bases between. Per germline, CDR1 SGHNT and CDR2 YYREEE (reference sequence). CDR3 nucleotides: TGTGCCAGCAGCTCCGGGTTGGGTTCGTACGAGCAGTACTTC. Its protein is CASSSGLGSYEQYF.

V gene TRBV5-1 combines with J gene TRBJ1-2; D unclear. The V gene lost 0 bases and the J gene lost 5 bases, with 11 bases spanning the gap. From germline, CDR1 is SGHRS and CDR2 YFSETQ. The CDR3 is 14 residues long. The CDR3 here is CASSLALGVYGYTF. CDR3 nucleotide sequence: TGCGCCAGCAGCTTGGCCTTGGGAGTATATGGCTACACCTTC.

This clone was picked up one time. The rearrangement uses TRBV19 and TRBJ1-2, with TRBD1 matching over 8 bases. This CDR3 has 15 amino acids. Losses at the gene ends were 1 base for V and 4 bases for J; bases not matched to a gene: 5. Germline loops: CDR1 LNHDA, CDR2 SQIVND (reference sequence). The CDR3 reads CASSIGAGGGYGYTF. CDR3 bases: TGTGCCAGTAGTATAGGGGCAGGGGGCGGCTATGGCTACACCTTC.

This clone is a singleton in its sample. V gene TRBV10-2 combines with J gene TRBJ1-5; 10 bases are a match to TRBD1. V lost 5 bases and J lost 3; bases outside the gene matches: 10. Germline CDR1 and CDR2: WSHSY and SAAADI. This CDR3 is built from 17 residues. The CDR3 loop is CASSRDRGASINQPQHF. For the CDR3, the DNA is TGCGCCAGCAGTAGGGACAGGGGCGCTTCTATCAATCAGCCCCAGCATTTT.

V and J are TRBV21-1 and TRBJ1-2; the D call TRBD1 from the table was never checked on the DNA. TRBV21-1 is annotated as a pseudogene. The CDR3 totals 13 residues. The CDR3 DNA follows: TGTGCCAGCAGCCCTCAGGTGTCCTATGGCTACACCTTC. It codes for CASSPQVSYGYTF.

The chain links TRBV11-2 to TRBJ2-2; TRBD2 matches at 9 bases. Germline trimming cut 5 bases from V and 4 bases from J; bases unmatched to any gene: 8. The CDR3 runs to 16 residues. The germline V gene encodes CDR1 SGHAT and CDR2 FQNNGV. CDR3 bases: TGTGCCAGCAGCACTCCAGCGACTAGCGGCACCGGGGAGCTGTTTTTT. It is translated as CASSTPATSGTGELFF. Full variable domain (outside the CDR3, taken from reference TRBV11-2 and TRBJ2-2): EAGVAQSPRYKIIEKRQSVAFWCNPISGHATLYWYQQILGQGPKLLIQFQNNGVVDDSQLPKDRFSAERLKGVDSTLKIQPAKLEDSAVYLCASSTPATSGTGELFFGEGSRLTVL.

The V call is TRBV6-2 or TRBV6-3, the J call TRBJ2-7, with 10 bases identical to TRBD2. The V gene end was trimmed by 2 bases and the J gene end by 7 bases; junction bases not matched to a gene: 8. CDR1 is MNHEY and CDR2 is SVGEGT in the germline V gene. CDR3 length equals 15 residues. The CDR3 sequence: CASSYRTSGLKEQYF. CDR3 in DNA: TGTGCCAGCAGTTACAGGACTAGCGGCCTTAAGGAGCAGTACTTC.

To note about this clone: Distinct nucleotide sequences in the sample also encode this CDR3. The gene calls are TRBV20-1 and TRBJ1-1; D not resolved. V lost 3 bases and J 7 bases, leaving 9 bases between the germline ends. The CDR3 covers 11 residues. Germline V gives CDR1 DFQATT, CDR2 SNEGSKA (reference sequence). The CDR3 coding sequence is TGCAGTGCTAGCTCGGGTCATGAAGCTTTCTTT. The encoded protein is CSASSGHEAFF.

The genes are TRBV30 and TRBJ1-1; TRBD1 might be the D (5 bases). CDR3 size: 14 residues. Between the trimmed V and J ends, which lost 7 bases and 0 bases, there was a span of 15 bases. Germline assignment: CDR1 GTSNPN and CDR2 SVGIG (reference sequence). The CDR3 DNA sequence: TGTGCCTCAATTGCAGGGCTCATGAACACTGAAGCTTTCTTT. Amino acid sequence: CASIAGLMNTEAFF.

This clone came up once. This chain uses TRBV5-6 with TRBJ2-5; 14 bases match TRBD2. CDR3 length equals 16 residues. CDR1 SGHDT and CDR2 YYEEEE come from the germline V gene. Trimming took 3 bases from V and 4 from J; bases not matched to a gene: 5. CDR3 amino acids: CASSSRLAGGIETQYF. In nucleotides, the CDR3 is TGTGCCAGCAGCTCGCGACTAGCGGGGGGGATAGAGACCCAGTACTTC.

The chain employs TRBV19 and TRBJ1-2; 7 bases agree with TRBD1. The CDR3 totals 13 residues. Germline lookup yields CDR1 LNHDA and CDR2 SQIVND (reference sequence). V lost 9 bases to trimming and J lost 1 base; unmatched junction nucleotides: 5. CDR3 region: CASRDRVNYGYTF. CDR3 nucleotides: TGTGCCAGCCGAGACAGGGTTAACTATGGCTACACCTTC.

V usage is TRBV14 and J usage is TRBJ1-1, with TRBD1 identical over 10 bases. The trim removed 5 bases at V and 5 bases at J, leaving 5 bases unmatched. This CDR3 contains 14 residues. The germline gives CDR1 SGHDN, CDR2 FVKESK. The CDR3 DNA reads TGTGCCAGCAGCTCCGGGACAGGGGAGACTGAAGCTTTCTTT. Translated, it gives CASSSGTGETEAFF. The variable domain in full, completed from reference TRBV14 and TRBJ1-1, reads EAGVTQFPSHSVIEKGQTVTLRCDPISGHDNLYWYRRVMGKEIKFLLHFVKESKQDESGMPNNRFLAERTGGTYSTLKVQPAELEDSGVYFCASSSGTGETEAFFGQGTRLTVV.

Comment on this clone: The same CDR3 can be traced to other DNA sequences in this sample. The chain uses TRBV27 and TRBJ2-7; D may be TRBD1 (5 bases). CDR3 length equals 13 residues. V gave up 3 bases and J gave up 2 bases, with 8 bases separating them. From germline, CDR1 is MNHEY and CDR2 SMNVEV (reference sequence). Here the CDR3 reads CASSFRGAYEQYF. The CDR3 nucleotides read TGTGCCAGCAGTTTTAGGGGCGCCTACGAGCAGTACTTC.

This clone showed up just a few times. J is TRBJ2-1 and V is TRBV7-9; 13 nucleotides agree with TRBD2. The CDR3 totals 17 residues. Germline V lookup: CDR1 SEHNR, CDR2 FQNEAQ (reference sequence). Trimming at V came to 4 bases and at J to 0 bases, leaving 3 bases not matched to a gene. The DNA of the CDR3 is TGTGCCAGCAGCTCCAGACTAGCGGGGGGCTCCTACAATGAGCAGTTCTTC. Its translation: CASSSRLAGGSYNEQFF.

The V call is TRBV7-2, the J call TRBJ1-2, with 7 bases that match TRBD1. The CDR3 has 14 amino acids. V was clipped by 6 bases and J by 5 bases; unmatched bases: 9. CDR1 SGHTA and CDR2 FQGNSA come from the germline V gene. The DNA for the CDR3 is TGTGCCAGCAGTCCCGGGACAGAAATTTATGGCTACACCTTC. Its translation is CASSPGTEIYGYTF.

V gene TRBV25-1 combines with J gene TRBJ1-1; a weak D match, TRBD1 (5 bases). CDR1 and CDR2 (germline): MGHDK, SYGVNS. This CDR3 has 13 residues. With 8 bases removed from V and 3 bases from J, the gap between germline ends came to 13 bases. CDR3 DNA: TGTGCCAGCTCTTCACGGGGGTACACTGAAGCTTTCTTT. Translated, it gives CASSSRGYTEAFF.

The chain combines TRBV23-1 with TRBJ2-7; 7 bases align to TRBD2. TRBV23-1 is assigned to the ORF class and has an uncertain function. The CDR3 runs to 13 residues. V lost 3 bases and J lost 6; bases outside the gene matches: 5. The CDR3 DNA is TGCGCCAGCAGTCATCCTGGGGGGGTCGAGCAGTACTTC. Amino acid sequence: CASSHPGGVEQYF.